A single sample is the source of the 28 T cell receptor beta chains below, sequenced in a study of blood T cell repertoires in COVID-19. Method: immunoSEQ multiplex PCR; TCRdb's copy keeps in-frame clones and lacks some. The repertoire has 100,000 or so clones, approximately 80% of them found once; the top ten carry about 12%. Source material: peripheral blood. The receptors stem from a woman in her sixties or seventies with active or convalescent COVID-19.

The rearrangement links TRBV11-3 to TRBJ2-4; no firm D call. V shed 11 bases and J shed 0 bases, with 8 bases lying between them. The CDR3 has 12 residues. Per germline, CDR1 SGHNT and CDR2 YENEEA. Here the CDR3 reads CAGPRAKNIQYF. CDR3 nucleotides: TGTGCCGGGCCCCGAGCCAAAAACATTCAGTACTTC.

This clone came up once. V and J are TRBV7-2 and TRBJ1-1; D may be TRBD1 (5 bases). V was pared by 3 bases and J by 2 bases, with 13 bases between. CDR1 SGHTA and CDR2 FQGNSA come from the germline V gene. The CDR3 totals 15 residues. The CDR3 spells CASSFSSGLNTEAFF. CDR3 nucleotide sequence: TGTGCCAGCAGCTTTTCCTCAGGGCTTAACACTGAAGCTTTCTTT.

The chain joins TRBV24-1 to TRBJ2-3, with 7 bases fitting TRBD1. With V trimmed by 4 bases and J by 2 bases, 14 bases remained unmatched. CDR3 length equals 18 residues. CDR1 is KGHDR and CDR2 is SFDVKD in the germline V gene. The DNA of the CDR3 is TGTGCCACCAGTGACCGCGTCTGGGACAGCCGATTCACAGATACGCAGTATTTT. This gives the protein CATSDRVWDSRFTDTQYF.

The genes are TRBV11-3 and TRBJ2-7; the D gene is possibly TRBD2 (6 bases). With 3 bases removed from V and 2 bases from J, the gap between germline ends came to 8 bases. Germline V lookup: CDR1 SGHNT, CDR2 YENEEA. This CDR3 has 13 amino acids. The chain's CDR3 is CASSLGRTYEQYF. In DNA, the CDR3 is TGTGCCAGCAGCTTGGGGAGGACCTACGAGCAGTACTTC.

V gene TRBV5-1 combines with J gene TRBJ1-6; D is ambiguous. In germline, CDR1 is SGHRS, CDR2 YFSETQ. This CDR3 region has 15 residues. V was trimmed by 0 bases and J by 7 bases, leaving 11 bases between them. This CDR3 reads CASSLGASPNSPLHF. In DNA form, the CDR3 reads TGCGCCAGCAGCTTGGGGGCCAGTCCGAATTCACCCCTCCACTTT.

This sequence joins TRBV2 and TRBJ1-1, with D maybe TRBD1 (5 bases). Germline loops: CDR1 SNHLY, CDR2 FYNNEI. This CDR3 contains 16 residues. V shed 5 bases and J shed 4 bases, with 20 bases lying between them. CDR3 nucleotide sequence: TGTGCCAGCAGTCTACCTCGGGGGGACGGGGGCACTGAAGCTTTCTTT. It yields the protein CASSLPRGDGGTEAFF. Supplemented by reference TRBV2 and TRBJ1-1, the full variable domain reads EPEVTQTPSHQVTQMGQEVILRCVPISNHLYFYWYRQILGQKVEFLVSFYNNEISEKSEIFDDQFSVERPDGSNFTLKIRSTKLEDSAMYFCASSLPRGDGGTEAFFGQGTRLTVV.

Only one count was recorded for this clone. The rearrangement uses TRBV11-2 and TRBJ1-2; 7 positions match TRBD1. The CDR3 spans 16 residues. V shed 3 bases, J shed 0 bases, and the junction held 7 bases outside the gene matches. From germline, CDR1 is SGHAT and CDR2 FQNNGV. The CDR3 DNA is TGTGCCAGCAGCTTTACCGGGACAGTCTCTAACTATGGCTACACCTTC. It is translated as CASSFTGTVSNYGYTF.

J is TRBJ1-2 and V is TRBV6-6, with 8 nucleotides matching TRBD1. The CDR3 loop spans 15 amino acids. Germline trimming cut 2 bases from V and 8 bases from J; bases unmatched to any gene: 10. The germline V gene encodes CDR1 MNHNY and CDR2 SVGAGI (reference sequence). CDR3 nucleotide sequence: TGTGCCAGCAGTTACGGGATCCAGGGGGCGGGAGGCTACACCTTC. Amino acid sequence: CASSYGIQGAGGYTF.

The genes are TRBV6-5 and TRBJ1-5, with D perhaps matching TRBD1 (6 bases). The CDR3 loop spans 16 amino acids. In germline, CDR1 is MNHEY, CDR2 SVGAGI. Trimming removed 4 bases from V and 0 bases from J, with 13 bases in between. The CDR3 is CASSSGEGVSNQPQHF. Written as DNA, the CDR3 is TGTGCCAGCAGTTCAGGGGAGGGGGTTAGCAATCAGCCCCAGCATTTT.

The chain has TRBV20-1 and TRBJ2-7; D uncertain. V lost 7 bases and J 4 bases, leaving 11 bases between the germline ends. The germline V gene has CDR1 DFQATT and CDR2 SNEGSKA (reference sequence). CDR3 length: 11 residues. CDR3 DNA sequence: TGCAGTGGGGTGAGCGAATACGAGCAGTACTTC. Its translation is CSGVSEYEQYF.

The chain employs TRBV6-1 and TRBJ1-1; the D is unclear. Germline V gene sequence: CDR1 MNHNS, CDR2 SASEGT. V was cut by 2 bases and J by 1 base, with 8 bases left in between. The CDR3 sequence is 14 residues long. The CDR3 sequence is CASSELAGNTEAFF. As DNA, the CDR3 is TGTGCCAGCAGTGAATTGGCGGGGAACACTGAAGCTTTCTTT.

The CDR3 coding sequence is TGTGCCAGCAGTGAGGGAGCAGGGGGCAATAATTCACCCCTCCACTTT. Its translation is CASSEGAGGNNSPLHF. The chain links TRBV2 to TRBJ1-6; 8 bases align to TRBD1. The V and J ends lost 3 bases and 5 bases, in that order; junction bases with no gene match: 6. Germline V gene lookup returns CDR1 SNHLY and CDR2 FYNNEI. The CDR3 covers 16 residues.

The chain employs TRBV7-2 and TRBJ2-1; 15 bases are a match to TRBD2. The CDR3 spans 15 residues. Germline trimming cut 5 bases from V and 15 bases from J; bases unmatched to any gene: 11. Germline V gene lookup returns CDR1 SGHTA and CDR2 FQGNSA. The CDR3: CASSPRTSGGAYPFF. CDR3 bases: TGTGCCAGCAGCCCGCGGACTAGCGGGGGGGCTTATCCGTTCTTC.

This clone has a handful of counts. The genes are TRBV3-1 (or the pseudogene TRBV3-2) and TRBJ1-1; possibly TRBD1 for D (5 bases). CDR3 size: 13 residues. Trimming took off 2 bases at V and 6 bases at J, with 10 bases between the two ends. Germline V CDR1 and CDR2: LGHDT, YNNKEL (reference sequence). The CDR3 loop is CASSQTTVSEAFF. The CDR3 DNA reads TGTGCCAGCAGCCAAACGACAGTTTCTGAAGCTTTCTTT.

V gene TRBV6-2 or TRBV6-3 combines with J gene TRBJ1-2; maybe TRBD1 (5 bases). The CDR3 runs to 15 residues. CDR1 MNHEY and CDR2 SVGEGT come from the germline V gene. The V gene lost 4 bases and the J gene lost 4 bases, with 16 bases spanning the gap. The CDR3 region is CASSSTQGALYGYTF. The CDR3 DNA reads TGTGCCAGCAGTTCCACCCAAGGGGCTCTCTATGGCTACACCTTC.

Here the CDR3 DNA reads TGTGCCAGCAGCTTAGCCGGAGAGGATACGCAGTATTTT. It translates to CASSLAGEDTQYF. The chain uses TRBV7-8 and TRBJ2-3; no clear D. There are 13 residues in the CDR3. Germline CDR1 reads SGHVS; CDR2 reads FQNEAQ. V was pared by 0 bases and J by 6 bases, with 7 bases between. The entire variable domain, with the rest obtained from reference TRBV7-8 and TRBJ2-3, is as follows: GAGVSQSPRYKVAKRGQDVALRCDPISGHVSLFWYQQALGQGPEFLTYFQNEAQLDKSGLPSDRFFAERPEGSVSTLKIQRTQQEDSAVYLCASSLAGEDTQYFGPGTRLTVL.

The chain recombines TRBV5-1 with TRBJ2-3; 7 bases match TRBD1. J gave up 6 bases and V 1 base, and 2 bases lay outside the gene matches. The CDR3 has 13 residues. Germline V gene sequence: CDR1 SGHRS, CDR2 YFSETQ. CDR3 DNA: TGCGCCAGCAGCTTGACAGGGGAGGATACGCAGTATTTT. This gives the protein CASSLTGEDTQYF.

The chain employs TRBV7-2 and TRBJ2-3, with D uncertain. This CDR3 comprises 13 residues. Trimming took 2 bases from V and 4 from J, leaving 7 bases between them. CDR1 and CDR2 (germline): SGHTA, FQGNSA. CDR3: CASSLREADTQYF. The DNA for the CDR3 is TGTGCCAGCAGCTTACGCGAGGCAGATACGCAGTATTTT. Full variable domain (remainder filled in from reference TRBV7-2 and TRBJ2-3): GAGVSQSPSNKVTEKGKDVELRCDPISGHTALYWYRQSLGQGLEFLIYFQGNSAPDKSGLPSDRFSAERTGGSVSTLTIQRTQQEDSAVYLCASSLREADTQYFGPGTRLTVL.

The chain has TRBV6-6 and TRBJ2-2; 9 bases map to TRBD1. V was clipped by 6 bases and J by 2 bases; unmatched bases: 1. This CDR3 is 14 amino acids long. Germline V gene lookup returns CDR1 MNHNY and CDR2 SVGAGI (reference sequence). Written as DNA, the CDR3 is TGTGCCAGCAGGGGACAGGGTAACACCGGGGAGCTGTTTTTT. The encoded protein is CASRGQGNTGELFF.

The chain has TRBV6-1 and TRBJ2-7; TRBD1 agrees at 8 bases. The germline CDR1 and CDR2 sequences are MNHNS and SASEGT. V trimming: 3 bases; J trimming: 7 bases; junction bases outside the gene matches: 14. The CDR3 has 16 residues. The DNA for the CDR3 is TGTGCCAGCAGTGAGCCGGTGGACAGGGTCCAGAATGAGCAGTACTTC. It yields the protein CASSEPVDRVQNEQYF.

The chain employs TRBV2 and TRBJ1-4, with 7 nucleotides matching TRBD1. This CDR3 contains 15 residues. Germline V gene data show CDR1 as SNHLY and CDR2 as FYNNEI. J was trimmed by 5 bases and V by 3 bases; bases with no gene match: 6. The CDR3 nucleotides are TGTGCCAGCAGTGACCTAACAGGGGCCAATGAAAAACTGTTTTTT. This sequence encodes CASSDLTGANEKLFF. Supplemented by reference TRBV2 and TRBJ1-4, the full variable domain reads EPEVTQTPSHQVTQMGQEVILRCVPISNHLYFYWYRQILGQKVEFLVSFYNNEISEKSEIFDDQFSVERPDGSNFTLKIRSTKLEDSAMYFCASSDLTGANEKLFFGSGTQLSVL.

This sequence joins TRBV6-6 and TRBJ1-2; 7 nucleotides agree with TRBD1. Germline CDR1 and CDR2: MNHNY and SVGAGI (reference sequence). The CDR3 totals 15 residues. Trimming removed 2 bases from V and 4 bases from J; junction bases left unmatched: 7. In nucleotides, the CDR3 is TGTGCCAGCAGTTACCCGAACAGGGGTACCTATGGCTACACCTTC. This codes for CASSYPNRGTYGYTF.

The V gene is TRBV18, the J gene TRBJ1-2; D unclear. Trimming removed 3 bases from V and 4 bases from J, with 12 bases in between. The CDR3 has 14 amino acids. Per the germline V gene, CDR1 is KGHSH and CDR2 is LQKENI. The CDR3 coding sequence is TGTGCCAGCTCACCTCCAGGCCGGCTCTATGGCTACACCTTC. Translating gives CASSPPGRLYGYTF.

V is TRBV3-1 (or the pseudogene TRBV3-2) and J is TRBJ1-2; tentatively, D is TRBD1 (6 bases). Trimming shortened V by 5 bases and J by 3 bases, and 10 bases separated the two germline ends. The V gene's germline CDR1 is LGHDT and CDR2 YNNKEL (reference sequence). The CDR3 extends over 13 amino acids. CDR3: CASSTYRDYGYTF. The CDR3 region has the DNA TGTGCCAGCAGCACCTACAGGGACTATGGCTACACCTTC.

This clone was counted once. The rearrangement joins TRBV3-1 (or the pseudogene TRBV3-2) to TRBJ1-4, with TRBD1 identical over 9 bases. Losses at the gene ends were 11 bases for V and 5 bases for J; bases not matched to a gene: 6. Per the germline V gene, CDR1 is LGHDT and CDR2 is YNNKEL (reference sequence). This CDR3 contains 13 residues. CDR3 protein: CAVQGAGNEKLFF. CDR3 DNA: TGTGCCGTACAGGGGGCAGGGAATGAAAAACTGTTTTTT.

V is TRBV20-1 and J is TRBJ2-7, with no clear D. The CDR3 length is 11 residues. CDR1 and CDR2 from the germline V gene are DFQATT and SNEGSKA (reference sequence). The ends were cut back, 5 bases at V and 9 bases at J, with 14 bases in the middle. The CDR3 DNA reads TGCAGTGCTCCCGGCGGCTCCGGGCAGTACTTC. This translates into CSAPGGSGQYF.

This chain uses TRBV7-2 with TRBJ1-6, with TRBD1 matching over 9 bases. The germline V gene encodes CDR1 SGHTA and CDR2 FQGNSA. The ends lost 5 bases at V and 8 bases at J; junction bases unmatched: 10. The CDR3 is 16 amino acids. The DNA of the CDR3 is TGTGCCAGCAGCCTCGGGACAGGGAGGCCGGATTCACCCCTCCACTTT. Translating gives CASSLGTGRPDSPLHF.

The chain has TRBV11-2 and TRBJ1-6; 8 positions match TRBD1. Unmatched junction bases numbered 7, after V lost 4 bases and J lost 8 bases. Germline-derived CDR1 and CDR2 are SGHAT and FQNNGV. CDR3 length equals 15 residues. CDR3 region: CASSYQGAGDSPLHF. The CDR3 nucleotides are TGTGCCAGCAGCTACCAGGGGGCAGGGGATTCACCCCTCCACTTT.